These 2 T cell receptor beta chains were all obtained from the same sample, sequenced in a study of vaccination effects on CD4 cells after COVID-19. Their target antigens are unknown. Assay: immunoSEQ multiplex PCR; the TCRdb copy retains only in-frame clones and omits some. The sample records tens of thousands of clones, approximately 70% being singletons. Sequencing was preceded by expansion of antigen-specific CD4+ T cells with viral peptide pools in the ViraFEST assay. Culture lasted around eleven days before CD4+ T cell isolation. The person had a PCR-confirmed SARS-CoV-2 infection during March to December 2020. The sequenced sample was CD4+ T cells from PBMCs cultured with a peptide pool, obtained before COVID-19 vaccination. Receptor source: a human donor who had a prior SARS-CoV-2 infection.

The chain couples TRBV5-1 to TRBJ2-3; D perhaps matches TRBD2 (5 bases). This CDR3 has 13 residues. V lost 4 bases to trimming and J lost 6 bases, with 12 bases between them. Germline V CDR1 and CDR2: SGHRS, YFSETQ. The CDR3 spells CASSVAGGDTQYF. The CDR3 coding sequence is TGCGCCAGCAGCGTGGCGGGCGGGGATACGCAGTATTTT.

A note on this clone: Compared with germline, one end of the junction differs, possibly owing to a read error. The chain recombines TRBV11-2 with TRBJ2-1; D gene uncertain. Germline V gene sequence: CDR1 SGHAT, CDR2 FQNNGV. The CDR3 spans 13 residues. This chain's CDR3 is CASRLDSYNEQFF. The DNA of the CDR3 is TGTGCCAGCAGATTAGACTCCTACAATGAGCAGTTCTTC. Full variable domain (remainder filled in from reference TRBV11-2 and TRBJ2-1): EAGVAQSPRYKIIEKRQSVAFWCNPISGHATLYWYQQILGQGPKLLIQFQNNGVVDDSQLPKDRFSAERLKGVDSTLKIQPAKLEDSAVYLCASRLDSYNEQFFGPGTRLTVL.